This T cell receptor (beta chain) came from a study of cytotoxic CD8 clonotypes in ibrutinib-treated CLL. Looking at the study overall: It was after a median 12 months of treatment, range 6 to 36, that response samples were taken. Samples yielded averages of hundreds of thousands of productive templates and fewer than 100,000 productive rearrangements.

The V gene's germline CDR1 is SGHTA and CDR2 FQGNSA. Trimming stripped 1 base from V and 2 bases from J, with 10 bases between. There are 15 residues in the CDR3. Cryopreserved PBMCs supplied about 1.8 micrograms of genomic DNA for TCR beta libraries. The data were produced by immunoSEQ multiplex PCR, yet TCRdb's version contains in-frame clones alone and is incomplete. Of 130,000 or so clones listed, approximately 80% were seen once; the top ten hold 28%. V usage is TRBV7-2 and J usage is TRBJ2-3; D ambiguous. The sample in question was PBMCs, obtained after 12 months of ibrutinib treatment. The sequence came from a human donor with chronic lymphocytic leukemia. The CDR3 spells CASSLGFGSTDTQYF. CDR3 DNA: TGTGCCAGCAGCTTAGGTTTCGGGTCCACAGATACGCAGTATTTT.